The text below deals with one T cell receptor beta chain. Antigen: not known. The junction does not match germline at one end; this may be a read error. This CDR3 is built from 16 residues. This specimen belongs to a study of tumor-infiltrating lymphocytes in primary liver carcinoma. Whole-study findings and limits: Only about 8-24% of top clones showed up in all five tumor regions.

Starting from 450 to 500 ng of total RNA, TCR beta cDNA was produced with a primer in the constant region. ARM-PCR was slightly modified, and three nested multiplex PCR rounds with it gave rise to the TCR beta libraries. Both of the initial two PCR rounds ran for approximately 11 cycles and employed TRBV1-TRBV30 forward primers alongside a C-beta reverse primer. Each CDR3 protein is one row after TCRdb ran MiXCR on the multiplex PCR reads. The repertoire consists of 50,000 or so distinct CDR3 sequences, with about 77% occurring once and the leading ten covering approximately 25%. Co-extracting RNA and DNA was done with about 17-31 mg of unsorted bulk tissue as input. Chronic HBV infection was present, with no prior treatment. Every tumor yielded five separate sampled regions. Each tumor specimen held more than 75% viable tumor cells.

Sequencing used liver tumor tissue from sampling region 5. As to subset: tumor region T5, tumor centre. The chain combines TRBV12-3 or TRBV12-4 with TRBJ2-1; 8 nucleotides agree with TRBD2. The TCR comes from a man in his forties with primary liver carcinoma and hepatitis B virus infection. The CDR3 DNA reads as TGTGCCAGCAGTTTTAGGGCTAGCGGGCAGGGGAGTGAGAAGTTCTTC. Translation gives CASSFRASGQGSEKFF.